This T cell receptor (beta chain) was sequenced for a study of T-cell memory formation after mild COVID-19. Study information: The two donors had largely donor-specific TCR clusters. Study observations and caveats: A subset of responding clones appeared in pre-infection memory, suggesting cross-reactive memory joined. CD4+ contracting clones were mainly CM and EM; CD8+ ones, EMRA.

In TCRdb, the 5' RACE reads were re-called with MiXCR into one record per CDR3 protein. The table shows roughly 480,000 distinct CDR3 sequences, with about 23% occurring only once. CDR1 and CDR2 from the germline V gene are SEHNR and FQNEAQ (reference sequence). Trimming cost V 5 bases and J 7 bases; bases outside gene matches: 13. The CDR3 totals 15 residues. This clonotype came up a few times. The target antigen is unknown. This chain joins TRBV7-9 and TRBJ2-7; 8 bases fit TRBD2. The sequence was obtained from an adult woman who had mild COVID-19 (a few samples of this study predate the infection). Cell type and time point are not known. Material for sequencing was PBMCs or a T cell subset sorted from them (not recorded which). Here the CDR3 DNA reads TGTGCCAGCAGCCAAGCTAGCGGGTTATCGGGGGAGCAGTACTTC. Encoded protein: CASSQASGLSGEQYF.